This passage covers 20 T cell receptor beta chains from one sample sequenced in a study of shared clonotypes between healthy human individuals. Libraries were prepared by immunoSEQ multiplex PCR; TCRdb keeps only in-frame clonotypes and omits some of them. This table holds around 750,000 clones, around 72% found once. Sequencing was performed on memory CD4+ T cells sorted from blood. Subset given: CD45RA-negative fraction. The receptor set was obtained from a woman aged 25 to 39 in good health.

This chain joins TRBV5-4 and TRBJ2-7, with TRBD1 matching 9 bases. Germline trimming cut 1 base from V and 4 bases from J; bases unmatched to any gene: 6. CDR1 and CDR2 (germline): SGHNT, YYREEE (reference sequence). The CDR3 sequence is 15 residues long. The CDR3 spells CASSLLGQGMYEQYF. CDR3 sequence (DNA): TGTGCCAGCAGCTTGCTGGGACAGGGAATGTACGAGCAGTACTTC.

CDR3 coding DNA: TGTGCCGCGGGGGCAGGGACTAACTATGGCTACACCTTC. Translation gives CAAGAGTNYGYTF. This chain links TRBV6-5 with TRBJ1-2; D perhaps matches TRBD1 (6 bases). This CDR3 has 13 residues. Looked up from germline, CDR1 is MNHEY and CDR2 is SVGAGI. With 11 bases removed from V and 0 bases from J, the gap between germline ends came to 13 bases.

This clone occurred many times. The chain links TRBV5-1 to TRBJ1-5; D is possibly TRBD1 (6 bases). The germline V gene has CDR1 SGHRS and CDR2 YFSETQ. The CDR3 loop spans 14 amino acids. Trimming cost V 3 bases and J 4 bases, with 11 bases left between them. CDR3 in amino acids: CASSSGQPNQPQHF. CDR3 nucleotide sequence: TGCGCCAGCAGCTCAGGACAGCCAAATCAGCCCCAGCATTTT.

This clone was counted at least ten times. This chain connects TRBV6-4 to TRBJ1-3; tentative D call: TRBD1 (6 bases). Trimming left V 4 bases short and J 2 bases short, with 12 bases between. CDR1 and CDR2 from the germline V gene are MRHNA and SNTAGT. This CDR3 region has 15 residues. The CDR3 protein is CASSATTGPGNTIYF. The CDR3 DNA reads TGTGCCAGCAGTGCAACTACAGGGCCTGGAAACACCATATATTTT.

The chain employs TRBV7-3 and TRBJ2-1; 11 positions agree with TRBD1. The CDR3 is 16 residues long. V shed 4 bases, J shed 8 bases, and the junction held 10 bases outside the gene matches. From germline, CDR1 is SGHTA and CDR2 FQGTGA. The CDR3 DNA is TGTGCCAGCAGCTCAATCGGACAGGGGGCGTTCTATGAGCAGTTCTTC. It yields the protein CASSSIGQGAFYEQFF.

This chain connects TRBV29-1 to TRBJ2-1; 10 bases agree with TRBD2. The J segment lost 4 bases and the V segment lost 4 bases, leaving 13 bases of the junction unmatched. From germline, CDR1 is SQVTM and CDR2 ANQGSEA. The CDR3 loop spans 17 amino acids. The CDR3 sequence: CSVGVAGGPDLYNEQFF. In DNA form, the CDR3 reads TGCAGCGTTGGAGTAGCGGGAGGCCCCGACCTATACAATGAGCAGTTCTTC.

This chain uses TRBV7-7 with TRBJ2-1; the match to TRBD2 covers 12 bases. Trimming cost V 5 bases and J 9 bases; bases outside gene matches: 5. Germline assignment: CDR1 SSHAT and CDR2 FNYEAQ (reference sequence). The CDR3 spans 14 residues. The CDR3 DNA is TGTGCCAGCAGCCAGACTAGCGGGAGCGTTGAGCAGTTCTTC. Protein: CASSQTSGSVEQFF.

The V call is TRBV7-9, the J call TRBJ1-1; 8 nucleotides line up with TRBD1. V shed 5 bases, J shed 10 bases, and the junction held 15 bases outside the gene matches. The CDR3 is made up of 15 amino acids. Germline V gene data show CDR1 as SEHNR and CDR2 as FQNEAQ (reference sequence). The CDR3 here is CASSQIRQGTMRAFF. The CDR3 region has the DNA TGTGCCAGCAGCCAAATCCGACAGGGGACCATGAGAGCTTTCTTT.

The chain is built from TRBV6-1 and TRBJ1-2; D not resolved. Germline values: CDR1 MNHNS, CDR2 SASEGT. The CDR3 runs to 12 residues. The ends were cut back, 2 bases at V and 9 bases at J, with 10 bases in the middle. The chain's CDR3 is CASSETYLSYTF. In nucleotides, the CDR3 is TGTGCCAGCAGTGAAACCTATTTGAGCTACACCTTC.

A few counts support this clone. The V call is TRBV25-1, the J call TRBJ2-1, with 7 bases fitting TRBD2. CDR1 and CDR2 from the germline V gene are MGHDK and SYGVNS. The CDR3 loop spans 14 amino acids. The V and J ends lost 6 bases and 7 bases, in that order; junction bases with no gene match: 9. CDR3: CASSVTGGINEQFF. DNA of the CDR3: TGTGCCAGCAGCGTGACGGGAGGCATAAATGAGCAGTTCTTC.

V is TRBV11-2 and J is TRBJ2-2; D perhaps matches TRBD1 (5 bases). CDR1 is SGHAT, CDR2 FQNNGV, per germline. Trimming left V 4 bases short and J 4 bases short, with 7 bases between. The CDR3 length is 13 residues. The CDR3 reads CASSSQGTGELFF. CDR3 coding DNA: TGTGCCAGCAGCTCTCAGGGCACCGGGGAGCTGTTTTTT.

The V gene is TRBV4-2, the J gene TRBJ1-4; weak D call: TRBD1 (6 bases). There are 16 residues in the CDR3. The germline V gene encodes CDR1 LGHNA and CDR2 YNFKEQ. Trimming pared 0 bases from V and 5 bases from J, leaving 13 bases between. For the CDR3, the DNA is TGTGCCAGCAGCCAAGATGGGGGCAGGATGAATGAAAAACTGTTTTTT. This sequence encodes CASSQDGGRMNEKLFF.

The sample holds a few counts of this clone. This chain joins TRBV11-2 and TRBJ1-2; D is ambiguous. V lost 2 bases and J lost 0, with 13 bases in between. Germline V gives CDR1 SGHAT, CDR2 FQNNGV. The CDR3 spans 16 residues. CDR3 amino acids: CASSLSDYGSNYGYTF. The CDR3 coding sequence is TGTGCCAGCAGCTTATCGGACTATGGCTCTAACTATGGCTACACCTTC.

The chain links TRBV19 to TRBJ2-5; 10 bases are shared with TRBD2. Germline CDR1 and CDR2: LNHDA and SQIVND (reference sequence). The CDR3 has 16 amino acids. J lost 5 bases, V lost 3 bases, and 9 bases had no gene match. CDR3 region: CASSIGVAGGIETQYF. As DNA, the CDR3 is TGTGCCAGTAGTATTGGGGTAGCGGGAGGAATTGAGACCCAGTACTTC. Combining the CDR3 with reference TRBV19 and TRBJ2-5 gives the whole variable domain DGGITQSPKYLFRKEGQNVTLSCEQNLNHDAMYWYRQDPGQGLRLIYYSQIVNDFQKGDIAEGYSVSREKKESFPLTVTSAQKNPTAFYLCASSIGVAGGIETQYFGPGTRLLVL.

This clone showed up just once. The rearrangement links TRBV11-3 to TRBJ2-7; D is possibly TRBD1 (5 bases). The CDR3 has 13 residues. CDR1 and CDR2 from the germline V gene are SGHNT and YENEEA. V was shortened by 0 bases and J by 8 bases, with 11 bases between the two germline ends. CDR3 sequence: CASSLEGRGKQYF. DNA of the CDR3: TGTGCCAGCAGCTTAGAGGGAAGGGGCAAGCAGTACTTC.

The chain recombines TRBV7-9 with TRBJ2-2; D perhaps matches TRBD1 (6 bases). CDR3 length equals 15 residues. V lost 6 bases and J 0 bases, leaving 11 bases between the germline ends. Germline loops: CDR1 SEHNR, CDR2 FQNEAQ (reference sequence). CDR3 amino acids: CASSRTATNTGELFF. CDR3 nucleotide sequence: TGTGCCAGCAGTCGGACAGCCACGAACACCGGGGAGCTGTTTTTT.

The chain's CDR3 is CASSTERRSYEQYF. DNA for the CDR3: TGTGCCAGCAGTACCGAACGGAGGTCCTACGAGCAGTACTTC. The chain combines TRBV27 with TRBJ2-7; TRBD2 might be the D (5 bases). This CDR3 is built from 14 residues. V was clipped by 5 bases and J by 1 base, with 12 bases between them. In germline, CDR1 is MNHEY, CDR2 SMNVEV (reference sequence).

The chain uses TRBV2 and TRBJ2-2, with 10 bases fitting TRBD1. The CDR3 extends over 14 amino acids. Germline CDR1 reads SNHLY; CDR2 reads FYNNEI. V shed 5 bases, J shed 5 bases, and the junction held 2 bases outside the gene matches. The chain's CDR3 is CASSRDRGTGELFF. The DNA for the CDR3 is TGTGCCAGCAGTCGGGACAGGGGAACCGGGGAGCTGTTTTTT.

The rearrangement joins TRBV5-4 to TRBJ2-3; TRBD2 matches at 7 bases. This CDR3 is 15 amino acids long. The V gene end was trimmed by 1 base and the J gene end by 3 bases; junction bases not matched to a gene: 5. CDR1 is SGHNT and CDR2 is YYREEE in the germline V gene (reference sequence). CDR3 in amino acids: CASSLTLGGTDTQYF. CDR3 DNA: TGTGCCAGCAGCTTGACACTGGGGGGGACAGATACGCAGTATTTT.

This clone came up many times. The rearrangement links TRBV5-8 to TRBJ2-5; 9 positions agree with TRBD2. CDR3 length: 16 residues. The J segment lost 1 base and the V segment lost 4 bases, leaving 8 bases of the junction unmatched. CDR1 is SGHTS and CDR2 is YDEGEE in the germline V gene. The DNA for the CDR3 is TGTGCCAGCAGCGCAGGGACTAGCAACAGCCAAGAGACCCAGTACTTC. Protein product: CASSAGTSNSQETQYF.